This record covers a single T cell receptor (beta chain). Germline lookup yields CDR1 MNHEY and CDR2 SVGEGT. The V gene lost 1 base and the J gene lost 6 bases, with 7 bases spanning the gap. This CDR3 is built from 13 residues. The repertoire was sequenced with immunoSEQ multiplex PCR; TCRdb's copy has only in-frame clones and lacks some. The sample yields around 110,000 clones, more than 75% seen once. This sample was included in a study of control samples from healthy donors and cancer patients. The sample taken for sequencing was blood. The V call is TRBV6-2 or TRBV6-3, the J call TRBJ1-5; D uncertain. The receptor was derived from a woman between 65 and 79 years old in good health. CDR3 sequence: CASSYWSGQPQHF. The CDR3 DNA reads as TGTGCCAGCAGTTACTGGTCGGGTCAGCCCCAGCATTTT.